Detailed here is one T cell receptor (delta chain). Its antigen is still unknown. Sequences come from RNA converted to cDNA by reverse transcription. Multiplex PCR used pooled V-gene forward primers and a constant-region reverse primer to amplify CDR3s. TCRdb reanalysed the multiplex PCR reads with CATT. The data contain 45,000 to 60,000 delta-chain clones, about 16% of them singletons. Thymocytes were sorted as CD3+ TCRVdelta1+ TCRVdelta2- after alphabeta T cell depletion. CDR1 TSWWSYY and CDR2 QGS come from the germline V gene. With 0 bases removed from V and 1 base from J, the gap between germline ends came to 24 bases. The CDR3 extends over 20 amino acids. This record belongs to a study of Vδ1+ human thymocytes. Study-level findings and limits: Thymic TRG and TRD repertoires appeared highly polyclonal. Unlike peripheral blood Vdelta1+ controls, thymic delta-chain sequences included around 18% Vdelta2 and few Vdelta3. Unexpected Vdelta2 sequences could cause misinterpretation of bulk repertoire data.

The origin of this receptor is a girl in the first two years of life who had congenital heart surgery. Sequences were obtained from Vdelta1+ gamma-delta thymocytes from the thymus. Subset: FACS-sorted CD3+ TCRalphabeta- TCRVdelta1+ TCRVdelta2- thymocytes. The chain has TRDV1 and TRDJ1; D possibly uses TRDD2 or TRDD3 (5 bases each). CDR3 bases: TGTGCTCTTGGGGAACTGTACCTACCTCTGAGGGGACTCTTCACCGATAAACTCATCTTT. Its translation is CALGELYLPLRGLFTDKLIF.